This is a list of T cell receptor beta chains from one sample in a study of blood T cells in healthy people across ages. In TCRdb, the 5' RACE reads were re-called with MiXCR into one record per CDR3 protein. The table lists about 640,000 distinct CDR3 sequences, 58% of them singletons. Input material: blood. Every receptor here comes from a man aged 60 to 75 in good health. The conserved cysteine and the conserved F or W are not part of the CDR3 here. Fields, in order: V gene, J gene, CDR3 protein.

>TRBV11-2|TRBJ2-3
ASTSGTGRTDTQY
>TRBV5-1|TRBJ2-1
ASSLKARGHNEQF
>TRBV20-1|TRBJ2-1
SASPPLAGVDNEQF
>TRBV9|TRBJ2-5
ASSVAAGETQY
>TRBV20-1|TRBJ2-1
SAAGTNNEQF
>TRBV21-1|.
ASSKAPHPNEQY
>TRBV20-1|TRBJ2-1
SASGAGGDSRNEQF
>TRBV7-6|TRBJ1-6
ASSLEDSLYYNSPLH
>TRBV20-1|TRBJ2-3
SVPAMSTDTQY
>TRBV7-9|TRBJ1-5
ASSPVGEPQH
>TRBV27|TRBJ2-5
ASSRTSLRETQY
>TRBV5-1|TRBJ1-1
ASSPSTGHTEAF
>TRBV3-1|TRBJ2-1
ASSFRDFVNEQF
>TRBV5-1|TRBJ2-5
ASSARDGETQY
>TRBV20-1|TRBJ1-4
SAGDSRATNEKLF
>TRBV20-1|TRBJ2-5
SARASSGRGSQETQY
>TRBV2|TRBJ2-1
ASSERRGGYNEQF
>TRBV5-3|.
ARSFIPGQVFEQY
>TRBV14|TRBJ2-5
ASSQGRRSYQETQY
>TRBV5-1|TRBJ2-3
ASSLPRGLAGATQY
>TRBV20-1|TRBJ2-5
SAAHGTSGGLAQY
>TRBV6-1|.
ASSENRVQTQY
>TRBV24-1|TRBJ2-1
AAGRQGLDEQF
>TRBV4-1|TRBJ1-6
ASSANTGGSPLH
>TRBV20-1|TRBJ1-1
SARDPGQGQAF
>TRBV6-2/TRBV6-3|TRBJ2-5
ASSPGGLDVQETQY
>TRBV6-2/TRBV6-3|.
ASSTVSYEQY
>TRBV20-1|TRBJ1-5
SARDGFRDISSNQPQH
>TRBV5-4|TRBJ2-3
ASSLGLAGLDTQY
>TRBV10-3|TRBJ1-1
AISEIADTEAF
>TRBV15|TRBJ1-2
ATSRAGQGYGYT
>TRBV12-3/TRBV12-4|TRBJ2-3
ASSLSLAWDTQY
>TRBV29-1|TRBJ2-3
STKTSGAADTQY
>TRBV20-1|TRBJ1-2
SATPGGGNYGYT
>TRBV5-1|TRBJ2-1
ASGREATYNEQF
>TRBV6-5|TRBJ2-4
ASSYGASGGHNGKNIQY
>TRBV12-3/TRBV12-4|TRBJ1-2
ASSPGQGLYGYT
>TRBV10-3|TRBJ1-6
ATGPSDSPLH
>TRBV7-9|TRBJ1-1
ASSMGTGAIPEAF
>TRBV5-5|TRBJ2-3
ASSLSGTYITDTQY
>TRBV6-2/TRBV6-3|TRBJ1-2
ASSYGTGVLNYGYT
>TRBV3-1|.
ASSQGTSGGSSYNEQY
>TRBV6-1|TRBJ2-1
ASSRLIYNEQF
>TRBV27|TRBJ1-1
ASSFPPGQGGYTEAF
>TRBV20-1|TRBJ1-2
SAAGTAANYGYT